This T cell receptor beta chain originates from a study of blood T cell repertoires in COVID-19. Study in general: Spain, Italy and the United States supplied samples that represented acute and convalescent COVID-19. PBMCs, B-cell-depleted T cells, or T cells were the source of the cDNA or gDNA that made up the material.

In the authors' methods: Nucleated cell counts were estimated from reference gene primer amplification. Method: immunoSEQ multiplex PCR; TCRdb's copy keeps in-frame clones and lacks some. V and J calls and clone size are given by that table; D and trimming were obtained from the DNA. The sample lists about 160,000 clones; around four fifths were seen once. There are 14 residues in the CDR3. Trimming removed 1 base at V and 7 bases at J, with 12 bases between. Germline CDR1 is SGHDT and CDR2 is YYEEEE. Sequenced: peripheral blood. The clonotype originates from a woman of 80 years or more with active or convalescent COVID-19. The chain is built from TRBV5-6 and TRBJ1-5; TRBD1 is a possible D gene (6 bases). CDR3 region: CASSLYTGQQPQHF. As DNA, the CDR3 is TGTGCCAGCAGCTTGTATACAGGGCAACAGCCCCAGCATTTT.